Listed here are 5 T cell receptor beta chains from one sample, sequenced in a study of T cells after yellow fever vaccination (dated by TCRdb to about 2019). The treatment or condition label, read with the paper, signifies: live attenuated yellow fever vaccine strain. The library was built by means of 5' RACE. Sequencing was performed on an Illumina HiSeq 2500. TCRdb reanalyzed the raw reads on its own, using fastp at Q25 for trimming and MiXCR for clone calling, and kept in-frame beta chains. Every CDR3 protein is listed once, alongside the most common genes and DNA of its rows. The sample has roughly 250,000 distinct CDR3 sequences on record, under 15% of them singletons. Jointly, the top ten make up less than 0.55% of the sample. Sequences were derived from CD4+ T cells sorted from PBMCs, sampled 45 days after the yellow fever booster vaccination. These receptors were collected from a man aged 25 to 40 who received the YFV17D yellow fever vaccine.

The sample holds a few counts of this clonotype. The chain employs TRBV12-3 or TRBV12-4 and TRBJ1-1; D uncertain. This CDR3 has 12 residues. Trimming pared 9 bases from V and 6 bases from J, leaving 14 bases between. The chain's CDR3 is CASKPDGAEAFF. CDR3 nucleotide sequence: TGTGCCAGTAAACCAGACGGGGCTGAAGCTTTCTTT.

CDR3 protein: CASGLVLGQATTGTQYF. The CDR3 DNA follows: TGTGCTAGTGGTTTGGTACTGGGACAGGCGACAACGGGTACGCAGTATTTT. V gene TRBV12-5 combines with J gene TRBJ2-3; the match to TRBD1 covers 8 bases. Germline V gene lookup returns CDR1 LGHNT and CDR2 FRNRAP. The CDR3 has 17 amino acids. V was clipped by 0 bases and J by 8 bases; unmatched bases: 13.

The CDR3 loop reads CASSFGVSSYNEQFF. As DNA, the CDR3 is TGTGCCAGCAGTTTCGGGGTCAGCTCCTACAATGAGCAGTTCTTC. J is TRBJ2-1 and V is TRBV12-3 or TRBV12-4; TRBD2 is a possible D gene (5 bases). V was clipped by 3 bases and J by 0 bases, with 9 bases between them. The CDR3 is 15 residues long.

This clonotype has just a few counts. CDR3 nucleotides: TGCAGTGCTAGAGGGGGACAGGCGAGGCAGCCCCAGCATTTT. It yields the protein CSARGGQARQPQHF. The V call is TRBV20-1, the J call TRBJ1-5; 8 nucleotides align to TRBD1. Germline assignment: CDR1 DFQATT and CDR2 SNEGSKA (reference sequence). The CDR3 runs 14 residues. V dropped 1 base and J dropped 7; count of bases not matched to a gene: 6.

The sample holds one count of this clonotype. Just one base apart from a much larger clone, this may be a read error. This chain uses TRBV18 with TRBJ2-1; TRBD2 agrees at 10 bases. The CDR3 runs 14 residues. Germline lookup yields CDR1 KGHSH and CDR2 LQKENI. Here the CDR3 reads CAGSPSGSYNEQFF. In nucleotides, the CDR3 is TGTGCCGGCTCGCCTAGCGGGAGCTACAATGAGCAGTTCTTC.